This T cell receptor (beta chain) was identified during a study of blood T cell repertoires in COVID-19. Background on the study: Samples of COVID-19 (acute and convalescent) were obtained from the United States, Italy and Spain. PBMCs, B-cell-depleted T cells, or T cells provided the cDNA or gDNA that made up the material.

As handled by the study authors: Amplification of reference gene primers was used by the study to estimate nucleated cell counts. Measured with immunoSEQ multiplex PCR; TCRdb has only the in-frame clones, and not every one. From that table come the V and J calls and clone size; the DNA was used to work out D and trimming. Among roughly 190,000 clones, roughly 88% were seen once, and the ten largest hold 6.2%. The junction had 9 bases not matched to a gene; V was cut back by 5 bases and J by 6 bases. Germline CDR1 is SGHTA and CDR2 is FQGNSA. The CDR3 is 16 residues long. This clone was counted a single time.

V gene TRBV7-2 combines with J gene TRBJ2-1; TRBD2 aligns across 11 bases. The TCR sequence derives from a woman between 40 and 55 years old who had recovered from COVID-19. The sequenced material came from peripheral blood. The CDR3 nucleotides are TGTGCCAGCAGCCGGAATTTAGCGGGAGGGGGCAATGAGCAGTTCTTC. Its protein is CASSRNLAGGGNEQFF. Filled out from reference TRBV7-2 and TRBJ2-1, the complete variable domain reads GAGVSQSPSNKVTEKGKDVELRCDPISGHTALYWYRQSLGQGLEFLIYFQGNSAPDKSGLPSDRFSAERTGGSVSTLTIQRTQQEDSAVYLCASSRNLAGGGNEQFFGPGTRLTVL.